This entry features one TCR beta chain sequence. The target antigen is unknown. This record comes from a study of lymphopenia after photon versus proton radiotherapy. Overall study results and limits: Post-nadir diversity loss with photons came from oligoclonal expansion, particularly CD8+ Temra cells. Relative stability marked proton patients; photon patients lost diversity and naive cells. Authors raise, but do not show, better survival with proton therapy. Larger post-nadir TCR diversity loss correlated inversely with survival in deceased patients.

This CDR3 is 17 amino acids long. The V end was cut by 6 bases, the J end by 0 bases, with 21 bases between. Per germline, CDR1 SGHAT and CDR2 FQNNGV. Assay: immunoSEQ multiplex PCR; the TCRdb copy retains only in-frame clones and omits some. The top ten hold 2.1% of the sample, which has around 62,000 clones, approximately 88% seen once. The gene calls are TRBV11-2 and TRBJ2-7, with D uncertain. The source material was peripheral blood, sampled from a patient treated with proton-based radiotherapy. The TCR originated in a man between 60 and 75 years old with pancreatic cancer. The CDR3 DNA is TGTGCCAGCAGTCGGACCACACCGACGTCGAGCTCCTACGAGCAGTACTTC. Translated, it gives CASSRTTPTSSSYEQYF. The complete variable domain, with remaining parts taken from reference TRBV11-2 and TRBJ2-7, reads EAGVAQSPRYKIIEKRQSVAFWCNPISGHATLYWYQQILGQGPKLLIQFQNNGVVDDSQLPKDRFSAERLKGVDSTLKIQPAKLEDSAVYLCASSRTTPTSSSYEQYFGPGTRLTVT.